The rows below give T cell receptor beta chains drawn from one sample of a study of beta chain features in type 1 diabetes. Libraries were prepared by immunoSEQ multiplex PCR; TCRdb keeps only in-frame clonotypes and omits some of them. This sample yields 680,000 or so clones, of which around 15% are seen a single time; under 0.095% belongs to the top ten. Sequenced material: naive CD4+ T cells from blood. All receptors derive from a man aged 18 to 29 in good health. Each CDR3 is given with its conserved first and last residue. The D gene is left open where the match is weak. Not every row has a clone size; where given, it reads once, few, many or a size class.

.,13,.,TRBJ2-2,TRBV7-2,TGTGCCAGCAGCTATGAGGCAACCGGGGTGCTGTTTTTT,CASSYEATGVLFF
few,13,.,TRBJ2-5,TRBV9,TGTGCCAGCAGCGTAGAGGGGGAAGAGACCCAGTACTTC,CASSVEGEETQYF
.,16,TRBD1,TRBJ2-1,TRBV7-8,TGTGCCAGCAGCTTAGGAGGCGGGACAGGGAGAGGAAGGCAGTTCTTC,CASSLGGGTGRGRQFF
few,16,.,TRBJ2-1,TRBV1,.,CTSSQVAGGSHNEQFF
few,16,TRBD1,TRBJ1-1,TRBV7-9,TGTGCCAGCAGCTATCGACAGGGAGGGATGAACACTGAAGCTTTCTTT,CASSYRQGGMNTEAFF
few,15,TRBD1,TRBJ2-7,TRBV19,TGTGCCAGTAGTTCGTCGGGACAGGGTCCCTACGAGCAGTACTTC,CASSSSGQGPYEQYF
.,12,.,TRBJ2-7,TRBV28,TGTGCCAGCGCAGGTTGGGTCCACGAGCAGTACTTC,CASAGWVHEQYF
.,14,.,TRBJ2-7,TRBV5-6,TGTGCCAGCAGCTTGGAACAAAGCCCCTACGAGCAGTACTTC,CASSLEQSPYEQYF
.,17,TRBD1,TRBJ1-1,TRBV5-1,TGCGCCAGCAGCTTCTCTCCGGCCGGGACAGTTGGTGAGGAAGCTTTCTTT,CASSFSPAGTVGEEAFF
few,15,.,TRBJ1-4,TRBV25-1,TGTGCCAGCAGTCCCGGACTGACAACTAATGAAAAACTGTTTTTT,CASSPGLTTNEKLFF
.,11,.,TRBJ1-2,TRBV19,TGTGCCAGTAGTATCGTTGATGGCTACACCTTC,CASSIVDGYTF
.,16,TRBD1,TRBJ1-5,TRBV30,TGTGCCTGGAGTGTACAGGGGACAGGGAACAGTCAGCCCCAGCATTTT,CAWSVQGTGNSQPQHF
few,15,.,TRBJ2-1,TRBV5-1,TGCGCCAGCAGCTTGTTTCGGGGCTCCTACAATGAGCAGTTCTTC,CASSLFRGSYNEQFF
few,15,.,TRBJ2-2,TRBV28,TGTGCCAGCAGTTTTCAGGGACCGAACACCGGGGAGCTGTTTTTT,CASSFQGPNTGELFF
few,13,.,TRBJ1-4,TRBV6-5,TGTGCCAGCAGTCCTTCTGGTAGGGTACTCCTGTTTTTT,CASSPSGRVLLFF
few,13,.,TRBJ2-7,TRBV7-2,TGTGCCAGCAGCCTAGCCCCGGGATACGAGCAGTACTTC,CASSLAPGYEQYF
.,13,.,TRBJ2-7,TRBV19,TGTGCCAGTCGCCCAGGACAGCTCCACGAGCAGTACTTC,CASRPGQLHEQYF
few,15,.,TRBJ2-1,TRBV4-1,TGCGCCAGCAGCCGGAGCGGGTCCTCCTACAATGAGCAGTTCTTC,CASSRSGSSYNEQFF
.,13,.,TRBJ1-1,TRBV7-3,TGTGCCAGCAGCATAGACAGGAACACTGAAGCTTTCTTT,CASSIDRNTEAFF
few,17,TRBD1,TRBJ2-3,TRBV4-2,TGTGCCAGCAGCCAAGATTTTGACAGGGGGAGCACAGATACGCAGTATTTT,CASSQDFDRGSTDTQYF
.,14,.,TRBJ2-4,TRBV29-1,TGCAGCGTCCTGCCCGGGTTGGAATCAAACATTCAGTACTTC,CSVLPGLESNIQYF
.,14,TRBD2,TRBJ2-7,TRBV7-2,TGTGCCAGCAGCTTAGTGGGGGGGTCCTACGAGCAGTACTTC,CASSLVGGSYEQYF
.,18,.,TRBJ2-6,TRBV5-1,TGCGCCAGCAGCTTCTCAGGGACTTTTGACTCTGGGGCCAACGTCCTGACTTTC,CASSFSGTFDSGANVLTF
.,13,TRBD1,TRBJ2-3,TRBV5-1,TGCGCCAGCAGCCTAGGGACAGCGGATACGCAGTATTTT,CASSLGTADTQYF
few,12,.,TRBJ2-1,TRBV5-4,TGTGCCAGCAGCCGGAGGGGGCAATGGCAGTTCTTC,CASSRRGQWQFF
few,18,.,TRBJ1-2,TRBV18,TGTGCCAGCTCACCCATCTCGGCGGCAGGCGGTGGGGTCTATGGCTACACCTTC,CASSPISAAGGGVYGYTF
few,15,TRBD1,TRBJ1-5,TRBV6-5,TGTGCCAGCAGTAGGACAGGGATTCTCAATCAGCCCCAGCATTTT,CASSRTGILNQPQHF
.,15,TRBD2,TRBJ2-3,TRBV9,TGTGCCAGCAGCGCTAGCGGGGGGGTCACAGATACGCAGTATTTT,CASSASGGVTDTQYF
.,16,.,TRBJ2-1,TRBV7-2,TGTGCCAGCAGCCCCCACCAGGGGTGGACGGGCAATGAGCAGTTCTTC,CASSPHQGWTGNEQFF
.,18,.,TRBJ2-2,TRBV14,TGTGCCAGCAGCCAGCACAAGCTCGAATGGGGTAACACCGGGGAGCTGTTTTTT,CASSQHKLEWGNTGELFF
few,14,.,TRBJ1-6,TRBV2,TGTGCCAGCGGGGGACGGATCTATAATTCACCCCTCCACTTT,CASGGRIYNSPLHF
few,15,TRBD2,TRBJ2-2,TRBV10-3,TGTGCCATCAGCGGACTAGCGGGACACACCGGGGAGCTGTTTTTT,CAISGLAGHTGELFF
few,14,.,TRBJ1-3,TRBV29-1,TGCAGCGTTGAAGATTGGTCTGCTGGAAACACCATATATTTT,CSVEDWSAGNTIYF
.,14,.,TRBJ2-7,TRBV5-4,TGTGCCAGCAGCTTGGTTAGCATCCCTAAAGAGCAGTACTTC,CASSLVSIPKEQYF
.,17,TRBD1,TRBJ1-3,TRBV4-3,TGCGCCAGCAGCCCTTCTCCAACAGGGGGCTCTGGAAACACCATATATTTT,CASSPSPTGGSGNTIYF
.,12,TRBD1,TRBJ1-2,TRBV23-1,TGCGCCACCTTCAGGGGGGGCTATGGCTACACCTTC,CATFRGGYGYTF
few,13,.,TRBJ2-3,TRBV11-1,TGTGCCAGCAGCCCGAAACTTACAGATACGCAGTATTTT,CASSPKLTDTQYF
.,13,.,TRBJ1-5,TRBV18,TGTGCCAGCTCACCGGGGGGTGGTCAGCCCCAGCATTTT,CASSPGGGQPQHF
.,20,.,TRBJ2-3,TRBV10-3,TGTGCCATCAGTGAGTCGATTGGTGCCCTGAAGGGACCGCACGGAGATACGCAGTATTTT,CAISESIGALKGPHGDTQYF
.,16,TRBD1,TRBJ1-2,TRBV6-6,TGTGCCAGCAGTTATGGGGACAGGGGCCCGGAGTATGGCTACACCTTC,CASSYGDRGPEYGYTF
few,15,.,TRBJ1-1,TRBV4-2,TGTGCCAGCAGCCTCCTACAGCAGGGGAACACTGAAGCTTTCTTT,CASSLLQQGNTEAFF
few,15,.,TRBJ2-7,TRBV7-2,TGTGCCAGCAGCAAGGGACTGGGCGTTTCCTACGAGCAGTACTTC,CASSKGLGVSYEQYF
.,10,.,TRBJ2-1,TRBV20-1,TGCAGTGCCAGGGTCGCCCAGCAGTTCTTC,CSARVAQQFF